This record looks at one T cell receptor beta chain sequence and its context. The antigen is undetermined. Both 60 Vbeta primers and 13 Jbeta primers went into the PCR. The assay was immunoSEQ multiplex PCR, and TCRdb's table has in-frame clones only and misses some. Here the sample spans about 240,000 clones, around 81% being singletons. The data were obtained in a study of cytomegalovirus exposure and HLA in healthy donors. In the study overall: T cells numbering about 180 million yielded 95 million to 140 million unique TCR beta sequences in an earlier analysis.

The CDR3 totals 16 residues. Trimming cost V 5 bases and J 2 bases, with 13 bases left between them. Per the germline V gene, CDR1 is SGHAT and CDR2 is FQNNGV. Notes on the study in general: Within a later analysis, the majority of CMV-associated TCR beta chains appeared HLA-restricted.

The TCR originated in a woman aged 55-70 years in good health and CMV-seropositive. The chain uses TRBV11-2 and TRBJ2-6; D is uncertain. The specimen was PBMCs. CDR3: CASSLRFSPGANVLTF. The DNA of the CDR3 is TGTGCCAGCAGCCTACGGTTCTCCCCTGGGGCCAACGTCCTGACTTTC.